Listed here are 9 T cell receptor beta chains from one sample, sequenced in a study of blood T cell repertoires in COVID-19. Only in-frame clones appear in the TCRdb table, and some are missing; sequencing was by immunoSEQ multiplex PCR. This table has about 220,000 clones, approximately 83% appearing once. The sample was PBMCs or T cells enriched from blood (not recorded which). The receptors were sampled from a woman aged 40 to 50 with acute COVID-19.

Here the CDR3 reads CASSSFDRPKDEQFF. In nucleotides, the CDR3 is TGTGCCAGCAGCTCGTTCGACAGGCCTAAGGATGAGCAGTTCTTC. The chain carries TRBV5-6 and TRBJ2-1; maybe TRBD1 (6 bases). The CDR3 has 15 amino acids. The germline gives CDR1 SGHDT, CDR2 YYEEEE. Trimming removed 3 bases from V and 8 bases from J, with 18 bases in between.

This clone was observed a handful of times. This chain links TRBV29-1 with TRBJ2-1; D is undetermined. This CDR3 contains 12 residues. Germline V gene lookup returns CDR1 SQVTM and CDR2 ANQGSEA. V was pared by 4 bases and J by 4 bases, with 8 bases between. The CDR3: CSVVADYNEQFF. For the CDR3, the DNA is TGCAGCGTTGTTGCGGATTACAATGAGCAGTTCTTC.

This chain links TRBV7-2 with TRBJ1-1; the D is unclear. V lost 5 bases and J lost 0, with 10 bases in between. The CDR3 sequence is 14 residues long. Germline values: CDR1 SGHTA, CDR2 FQGNSA. CDR3 nucleotides: TGTGCCAGCAGCGGGAGAAGCCTGAACACTGAAGCTTTCTTT. This sequence encodes CASSGRSLNTEAFF.

The V and J genes are TRBV28 and TRBJ2-7; 7 bases agree with TRBD2. Germline V lookup: CDR1 MDHEN, CDR2 SYDVKM. J gave up 5 bases and V 5 bases, and 6 bases lay outside the gene matches. The CDR3 is made up of 13 amino acids. DNA for the CDR3: TGTGCCAGCAGTATACTAGCGCTCCACGAGCAGTACTTC. This encodes CASSILALHEQYF.

The J gene is TRBJ1-1, the V gene TRBV29-1, with 12 bases identical to TRBD1. CDR3 length: 14 residues. Trimming at V came to 6 bases and at J to 5 bases, leaving 7 bases not matched to a gene. CDR1 is SQVTM and CDR2 is ANQGSEA in the germline V gene. The CDR3: CSVGQGALGTEAFF. CDR3 nucleotide sequence: TGCAGCGTGGGACAGGGGGCTTTAGGGACTGAAGCTTTCTTT.

This sequence joins TRBV7-2 and TRBJ2-5, with 16 bases lining up with TRBD2. The CDR3 contains 15 residues. Trimming cost V 5 bases and J 5 bases; bases outside gene matches: 2. Germline CDR1 is SGHTA and CDR2 is FQGNSA. The CDR3 spells CASSKGLAGGETQYF. The CDR3 DNA reads as TGTGCCAGCAGCAAGGGACTAGCGGGGGGGGAGACCCAGTACTTC. Combining the CDR3 with reference TRBV7-2 and TRBJ2-5 gives the whole variable domain GAGVSQSPSNKVTEKGKDVELRCDPISGHTALYWYRQSLGQGLEFLIYFQGNSAPDKSGLPSDRFSAERTGGSVSTLTIQRTQQEDSAVYLCASSKGLAGGETQYFGPGTRLLVL.

The V and J genes are TRBV11-2 and TRBJ2-7, with 7 bases aligning to TRBD1. J lost 2 bases, V lost 6 bases, and 10 bases had no gene match. The CDR3 runs 15 residues. CDR1 is SGHAT and CDR2 is FQNNGV in the germline V gene. The CDR3 region has the DNA TGTGCCAGCAGTCTGACCCGGGACAGCACCTACGAGCAGTACTTC. It yields the protein CASSLTRDSTYEQYF. Drawing the rest from reference TRBV11-2 and TRBJ2-7, the complete variable domain is EAGVAQSPRYKIIEKRQSVAFWCNPISGHATLYWYQQILGQGPKLLIQFQNNGVVDDSQLPKDRFSAERLKGVDSTLKIQPAKLEDSAVYLCASSLTRDSTYEQYFGPGTRLTVT.

This clone occurred once. V gene TRBV30 combines with J gene TRBJ1-2; TRBD1 agrees at 12 bases. Germline CDR1 and CDR2: GTSNPN and SVGIG (reference sequence). The CDR3 length is 17 residues. V lost 1 base and J lost 2; bases outside the gene matches: 8. The CDR3 spells CAWSDEPGQGANYGYTF. The CDR3 DNA sequence: TGTGCCTGGAGTGACGAACCGGGACAGGGGGCGAACTATGGCTACACCTTC.

V is TRBV15 and J is TRBJ2-3, with 7 bases that match TRBD2. CDR3 size: 14 residues. The germline V gene has CDR1 LNHNV and CDR2 YYDKDF (reference sequence). The V and J ends lost 1 base and 4 bases, in that order; junction bases with no gene match: 2. The chain's CDR3 is CATSRGTSSDTQYF. CDR3 DNA sequence: TGTGCCACCAGCAGAGGGACTAGTTCAGATACGCAGTATTTT.